A selection of T cell receptor beta chains follows, all from one sample in a study of blood T cell repertoires in COVID-19. Profiling relied on immunoSEQ multiplex PCR, and the TCRdb table lists in-frame clones only, not all of them. Of 200,000 or so clones listed, 89% are singletons. The material sequenced was PBMCs or T cells enriched from blood (not recorded which). These receptors all come from a woman aged 18-29 years who had recovered from COVID-19. The CDR3 runs from the conserved cysteine through the conserved F or W. The order of the fields is D gene, clone size, V gene, J gene, CDR3 protein, CDR3 DNA. A D gene is named only where the DNA matches it firmly. Clone size is not always given. Where it is, it says once, few, many or a class for expanded clones.

>NA|few|TRBV9|TRBJ2-7
CASSVGTNSYEQYF
TGTGCCAGCAGCGTAGGGACAAACTCCTACGAGCAGTACTTC
>NA|NA|TRBV10-2|TRBJ1-1
CASLQTQNTEAFF
TGCGCCAGCTTACAAACACAGAACACTGAAGCTTTCTTT
>NA|NA|TRBV11-3|TRBJ1-2
CASSLMAREAGYTF
TGTGCCAGCAGCTTAATGGCCAGGGAGGCTGGCTACACCTTC
>NA|NA|TRBV30|TRBJ1-6
CAWNVIGGQNSPLHF
TGTGCCTGGAACGTAATAGGGGGTCAGAATTCACCCCTCCACTTT
>NA|NA|TRBV3-1/TRBV3-2|TRBJ1-5
CASSQGTGGQPQHF
TGTGCCAGCAGCCAAGGGACGGGGGGACAGCCCCAGCATTTT
>TRBD1|NA|TRBV27|TRBJ1-1
CASSSGTGLVAFF
TGTGCCAGCAGTTCCGGGACAGGGTTAGTAGCTTTCTTT
>NA|NA|TRBV5-4|TRBJ1-2
CASSYQGLGDYGYTF
TGTGCCAGCAGTTACCAGGGCCTAGGCGACTATGGCTACACCTTC
>NA|NA|TRBV20-1|TRBJ2-5
CSASPSALGETQYF
TGCAGTGCTAGTCCTTCCGCCCTCGGGGAGACCCAGTACTTC
>NA|NA|TRBV7-6|TRBJ1-4
CASSLEAGANEKLFF
TGTGCCAGCAGCTTAGAGGCAGGGGCTAATGAAAAACTGTTTTTT
>TRBD1|NA|TRBV28|TRBJ1-6
CASSLDRENSPLHF
TGTGCCAGCAGCCTAGACAGGGAGAATTCACCCCTCCACTTT
>TRBD2|NA|TRBV6-5|TRBJ2-1
CASSYSQRGSYNEQFF
TGTGCCAGCAGTTACTCCCAGCGGGGGTCTTACAATGAGCAGTTCTTC
>TRBD1|NA|TRBV5-1|TRBJ1-2
CASSLRTGGSPNYGYTF
TGCGCCAGCAGCCTCAGGACAGGGGGTTCCCCCAACTATGGCTACACCTTC
>NA|NA|TRBV5-1|TRBJ1-5
CASSETGRINQPQHF
TGCGCCAGCAGCGAGACAGGCCGGATCAATCAGCCCCAGCATTTT
>TRBD2|NA|TRBV7-9|TRBJ2-7
CASYRAGSSYEQYF
TGTGCCAGCTACCGAGCGGGGAGCTCCTACGAGCAGTACTTC
>NA|NA|TRBV6-1|TRBJ1-5
CASSEVAGGHGQPQHF
TGTGCCAGCAGTGAAGTTGCCGGGGGGCACGGTCAGCCCCAGCATTTT
>NA|NA|TRBV15|TRBJ1-2
CATSRDQSGATF
TGTGCCACCAGCAGAGATCAATCCGGTGCCACCTTC
>NA|NA|TRBV28|TRBJ1-4
CASSSTAETNEKLFF
TGTGCCAGCAGCTCTACGGCGGAAACTAATGAAAAACTGTTTTTT
>NA|NA|TRBV2|TRBJ2-5
CASSSESQETQYF
TGTGCCAGCAGTTCTGAGTCCCAAGAGACCCAGTACTTC
>TRBD2|once|TRBV27|TRBJ2-3
CASSFSGGLKSTDTQYF
TGTGCCAGCAGTTTTAGCGGGGGGCTGAAGAGCACAGATACGCAGTATTTT
>TRBD2|NA|TRBV9|TRBJ2-3
CASSALAGNTDTQYF
TGTGCCAGCAGCGCCTTAGCGGGGAACACAGATACGCAGTATTTT
>NA|NA|TRBV10-3|TRBJ1-4
CAISDKGATNEKLFF
TGTGCCATCAGTGATAAGGGGGCAACTAATGAAAAACTGTTTTTT